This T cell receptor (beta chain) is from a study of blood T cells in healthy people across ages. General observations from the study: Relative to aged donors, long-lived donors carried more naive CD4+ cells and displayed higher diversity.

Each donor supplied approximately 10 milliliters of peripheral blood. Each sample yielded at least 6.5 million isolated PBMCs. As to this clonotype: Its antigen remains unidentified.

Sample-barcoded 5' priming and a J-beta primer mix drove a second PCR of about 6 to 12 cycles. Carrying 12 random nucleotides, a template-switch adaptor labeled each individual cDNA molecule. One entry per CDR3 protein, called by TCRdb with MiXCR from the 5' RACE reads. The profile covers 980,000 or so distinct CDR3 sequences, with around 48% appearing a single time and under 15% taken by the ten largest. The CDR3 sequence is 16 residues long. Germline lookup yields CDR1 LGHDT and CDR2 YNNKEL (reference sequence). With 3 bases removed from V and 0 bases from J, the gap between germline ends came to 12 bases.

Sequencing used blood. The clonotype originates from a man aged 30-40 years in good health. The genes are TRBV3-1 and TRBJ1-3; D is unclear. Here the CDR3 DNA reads TGTGCCAGCAGCCAGACCGACGGGTACTCTGGAAACACCATATATTTT. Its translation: CASSQTDGYSGNTIYF.